Below, 7 T cell receptor beta chains from the same sample are listed, as sequenced in a study of T-cell memory formation after mild COVID-19. MiXCR, applied by TCRdb to the 5' RACE reads, yields one record per CDR3 protein. The repertoire holds about 4,900 distinct CDR3 sequences, with over 20% as singletons. The sequenced material came from PBMCs or a T cell subset sorted from them (not recorded which). Receptors were obtained from an adult who had mild COVID-19 (a few samples of this study predate the infection). Cell type and time point are not known.

Judged by abundance, this clonotype is medium-sized. V usage is TRBV12-3 or TRBV12-4 and J usage is TRBJ1-1, with TRBD1 matching 7 bases. The J segment lost 2 bases and the V segment lost 6 bases, leaving 9 bases of the junction unmatched. The CDR3 is 15 residues long. The CDR3 DNA follows: TGTGCCAGCAGGTCAGGGGGGTCCGTTAACACTGAAGCTTTCTTT. Protein: CASRSGGSVNTEAFF.

This clonotype is judged medium-sized. The gene calls are TRBV4-1 and TRBJ2-2; D perhaps matches TRBD2 (7 bases). The CDR3 extends over 15 amino acids. CDR1 is MGHRA, CDR2 YSYEKL, per germline. V lost 8 bases to trimming and J lost 5 bases, with 18 bases between them. The CDR3 region is CASGFAGGRTGELFF. The CDR3 DNA follows: TGCGCCAGCGGCTTCGCCGGGGGGCGAACCGGGGAGCTGTTTTTT.

In this sample, this clonotype turned up many times. Here the CDR3 reads CASSQNTGAYGYTF. The DNA for the CDR3 is TGTGCCAGCAGCCAGAATACAGGGGCTTATGGCTACACCTTC. The chain combines TRBV7-8 with TRBJ1-2; 7 bases line up with TRBD1. This CDR3 comprises 14 residues. Trimming removed 5 bases from V and 5 bases from J; junction bases left unmatched: 8. Germline loops: CDR1 SGHVS, CDR2 FQNEAQ. The full variable domain, with the rest looked up from reference TRBV7-8 and TRBJ1-2, is GAGVSQSPRYKVAKRGQDVALRCDPISGHVSLFWYQQALGQGPEFLTYFQNEAQLDKSGLPSDRFFAERPEGSVSTLKIQRTQQEDSAVYLCASSQNTGAYGYTFGSGTRLTVV.

In this sample, this clonotype is medium-sized. The chain has TRBV7-9 and TRBJ2-5; possibly TRBD2 for D (7 bases). The CDR3 is 15 residues long. The V and J ends lost 7 bases and 0 bases respectively, with 15 bases between them. Germline CDR1 and CDR2: SEHNR and FQNEAQ (reference sequence). The CDR3 DNA is TGTGCCAGCACCCTCGGCGGGGGCTACCAAGAGACCCAGTACTTC. Its translation: CASTLGGGYQETQYF. Together with reference TRBV7-9 and TRBJ2-5, the CDR3 gives the full variable domain: DTGVSQNPRHKITKRGQNVTFRCDPISEHNRLYWYRQTLGQGPEFLTYFQNEAQLEKSRLLSDRFSAERPKGSFSTLEIQRTEQGDSAMYLCASTLGGGYQETQYFGPGTRLLVL.

By proportion, this clonotype is medium-sized. The V call is TRBV27, the J call TRBJ1-5; D is undetermined. V was trimmed by 3 bases and J by 0 bases, leaving 12 bases between them. This CDR3 has 16 residues. CDR1 is MNHEY, CDR2 SMNVEV, per germline (reference sequence). This chain's CDR3 is CASSFGPPLSNQPQHF. The CDR3 DNA reads TGTGCCAGCAGTTTCGGGCCTCCTCTTAGCAATCAGCCCCAGCATTTT.

By sample fraction, this clonotype is medium-sized. The chain links TRBV12-3 or TRBV12-4 to TRBJ1-2, with a tentative D call TRBD1 (5 bases). This CDR3 is built from 12 residues. The V and J ends lost 4 bases and 7 bases respectively, with 10 bases between them. CDR3 coding DNA: TGTGCCAGCAGTTCGGGAACAGGTGGCTACACCTTC. It specifies CASSSGTGGYTF.

In its sample, this clonotype was seen once. The chain has TRBV28 and TRBJ2-7; D is ambiguous. The length of the CDR3 is 13 residues. Germline V lookup: CDR1 MDHEN, CDR2 SYDVKM. The germline V and J ends were trimmed by 6 bases and 3 bases, with 12 bases remaining between them. The CDR3 loop is CASRPSEIYEQYV. The CDR3 DNA sequence: TGTGCCAGCAGGCCGTCAGAAATCTACGAGCAGTACGTC.